One sample yielded the 8 T cell receptor beta chains listed below, sequenced in a study of blood T cell repertoires in COVID-19 (TCRdb year 2020). The library was made by the immunoSEQ multiplex PCR assay. What TCRdb holds here is the immuneACCESS table cut down to in-frame rearrangements. Part of the clones is not present; checked against another copy, under half of the missing clones reflect an unresolved V gene, and the others are unexplained. A total of hundreds of thousands of clones appear in this sample, around 91% of them only once. Around 1% of the sample is in the top ten clones. The sample comprised PBMCs or T cells enriched from blood (not recorded which). The receptors shown here come from a man between 18 and 29 years old who had recovered from COVID-19.

This clone was recorded only once. The chain links TRBV19 to TRBJ2-1; 7 bases align to TRBD2. Per germline, CDR1 LNHDA and CDR2 SQIVND (reference sequence). The junction had 9 bases not matched to a gene; V was cut back by 6 bases and J by 4 bases. This CDR3 has 15 amino acids. Here the CDR3 reads CASSPSGLGYNEQFF. The CDR3 nucleotides read TGTGCCAGTAGCCCTAGCGGCTTAGGGTACAATGAGCAGTTCTTC.

The rearrangement joins TRBV27 to TRBJ1-4, with a weak D call TRBD1 (5 bases). The V end lost 6 bases, the J end lost 7 bases, and 18 bases lay between the germline ends. CDR1 is MNHEY and CDR2 is SMNVEV in the germline V gene (reference sequence). The CDR3 has 15 residues. CDR3 region: CASSLGRGRSEKLFF. The CDR3 DNA reads as TGTGCCAGCAGCCTCGGTAGGGGCAGGAGTGAAAAACTGTTTTTT.

The V call is TRBV5-1, the J call TRBJ2-5; D call uncertain. The CDR3 sequence is 14 residues long. Germline CDR1 reads SGHRS; CDR2 reads YFSETQ. Trimming cost V 0 bases and J 10 bases, with 16 bases left between them. DNA for the CDR3: TGCGCCAGCAGCTTGGGACGGTCCCTTGCGGTCCAGTACTTC. Its protein is CASSLGRSLAVQYF.

This clone appeared a single time. The genes are TRBV11-3 and TRBJ2-1; 9 positions match TRBD2. Germline CDR1 and CDR2: SGHNT and YENEEA. V dropped 0 bases and J dropped 4; count of bases not matched to a gene: 10. The CDR3 runs to 18 residues. This chain's CDR3 is CASSLDGRGTSNYNEQFF. CDR3 DNA sequence: TGTGCCAGCAGCTTAGACGGGAGGGGGACTAGCAATTACAATGAGCAGTTCTTC.

This chain joins TRBV19 and TRBJ2-7; 9 bases agree with TRBD1. Germline CDR1 is LNHDA and CDR2 is SQIVND (reference sequence). The CDR3 has 16 amino acids. Unmatched junction bases numbered 11, after V lost 5 bases and J lost 3 bases. CDR3 in amino acids: CASSLIQGAPLYEQYF. CDR3 coding DNA: TGTGCCAGTAGTTTAATACAGGGGGCTCCCCTCTACGAGCAGTACTTC.

This chain links TRBV5-1 with TRBJ1-3, with unresolved D. The CDR3 contains 16 residues. Trimming cost V 1 base and J 1 base, with 12 bases left between them. Germline V CDR1 and CDR2: SGHRS, YFSETQ. The DNA for the CDR3 is TGCGCCAGCAGCTTGACTCCACTGAGGTCTGGAAACACCATATATTTT. The encoded protein is CASSLTPLRSGNTIYF.

This clone was observed a single time. The genes are TRBV3-1 (or the pseudogene TRBV3-2) and TRBJ2-6; D perhaps matches TRBD2 (5 bases). CDR1 and CDR2 from the germline V gene are LGHDT and YNNKEL (reference sequence). Between the trimmed V and J ends, which lost 4 bases and 4 bases, there was a span of 14 bases. CDR3 length: 16 residues. The CDR3 DNA reads as TGTGCCAGCAGCCCTACGGGGTGGTCCGGGGCCAACGTCCTGACTTTC. Amino acids: CASSPTGWSGANVLTF.

The chain is built from TRBV28 and TRBJ2-3; TRBD2 matches at 13 bases. The CDR3 length is 16 residues. Trimming removed 2 bases from V and 4 bases from J; junction bases left unmatched: 3. The V gene's germline CDR1 is MDHEN and CDR2 SYDVKM. This CDR3 is CASSLVTSGRADTQYF. For the CDR3, the DNA is TGTGCCAGCAGTTTAGTAACTAGCGGGAGGGCAGATACGCAGTATTTT.